What follows is one T cell receptor beta chain and its context. Enrollment of patients from Seattle took place during active infection, with longitudinal follow-up. The data derive from a study of blood T cell repertoires in COVID-19. Whole-study context: COVID-19 samples collected from the United States, Italy and Spain covered acute and convalescent phases. T cells, B-cell-depleted T cells, or PBMCs supplied cDNA or gDNA.

Authors' methods: Reference gene primer amplification gave estimated nucleated cell counts. Data came from immunoSEQ multiplex PCR; TCRdb stores just in-frame clones and leaves some out. V and J calls and clone size follow that table, whereas D and trimming were derived from the DNA. The data contain 190,000 or so clones, about 81% of them singletons. This CDR3 spans 16 amino acids. The germline gives CDR1 SGHNT, CDR2 YENEEA. The V and J ends lost 1 base and 0 bases, in that order; junction bases with no gene match: 4. The chain has TRBV11-3 and TRBJ1-1; 8 bases match TRBD1. The sequence came from a woman older than 75 with COVID-19, enrolled during active disease. Sequencing used peripheral blood. The CDR3 sequence is CASSLGGTGLNTEAFF. Written as DNA, the CDR3 is TGTGCCAGCAGCTTAGGGGGGACAGGTCTGAACACTGAAGCTTTCTTT. Looking up the rest from reference TRBV11-3 and TRBJ1-1 gives the full variable domain: EAGVVQSPRYKIIEKKQPVAFWCNPISGHNTLYWYLQNLGQGPELLIRYENEEAVDDSQLPKDRFSAERLKGVDSTLKIQPAELGDSAVYLCASSLGGTGLNTEAFFGQGTRLTVV.